The text below deals with one T cell receptor (beta chain). No antigen is known for it. The sample comes from a study of cytomegalovirus exposure and HLA in healthy donors. Study results and limitations: For most TCR beta V segments, an earlier analysis put the productive rate at about 87% or about 30% of the time. An Asian-associated ancestry cluster reportedly showed fewer N-insertions than the roughly 670-donor mean in a later analysis.

The ends lost 1 base at V and 5 bases at J; junction bases unmatched: 2. This CDR3 region has 14 residues. The germline V gene encodes CDR1 SGHRS and CDR2 YFSETQ. Use of 60 Vbeta and 13 Jbeta primers characterized the PCR. Data came from immunoSEQ multiplex PCR; TCRdb stores just in-frame clones and leaves some out. This table has about 280,000 clones, around 90% appearing once. Sequenced sample: PBMCs. This TCR was recovered from a woman between 18 and 29 years old in good health and CMV-seronegative. This chain links TRBV5-1 with TRBJ2-7; 11 bases fit TRBD2. CDR3 residues: CASSLTSGGNEQYF. CDR3 nucleotides: TGCGCCAGCAGCTTGACTAGCGGGGGAAACGAGCAGTACTTC. The full variable domain, completed using reference TRBV5-1 and TRBJ2-7, is KAGVTQTPRYLIKTRGQQVTLSCSPISGHRSVSWYQQTPGQGLQFLFEYFSETQRNKGNFPGRFSGRQFSNSRSEMNVSTLELGDSALYLCASSLTSGGNEQYFGPGTRLTVT.